This passage covers 16 T cell receptor beta chains from one sample sequenced in a study of T cell repertoires in ileal Crohn's disease. Produced via immunoSEQ multiplex PCR; TCRdb's table is partial and in-frame only. Of roughly 15,000 clones listed, 60% to 85% are singletons. As for time point: inflamed ileum from the surgical specimen. The sequenced sample consisted of ileal tissue. The source of these receptors is an adult with Crohn's disease.

This rearrangement joins TRBV18 to TRBJ2-2; 9 bases agree with TRBD1. CDR3 length: 12 amino acids. Unmatched junction bases numbered 1, after V lost 4 bases and J lost 10 bases. CDR1 is KGHSH and CDR2 is LQKENI in the germline V gene. The CDR3 region is CASSRDRVELFF. The CDR3 DNA sequence: TGTGCCAGCTCACGGGACAGGGTGGAGCTGTTTTTT.

The chain has TRBV10-3 and TRBJ1-4; TRBD1 aligns across 10 bases. CDR1 is ENHRY and CDR2 is SYGVKD in the germline V gene. This CDR3 has 14 amino acids. Trimming cost V 6 bases and J 8 bases; bases outside gene matches: 6. The CDR3 sequence: CAISAGTGDEKLFF. The CDR3 DNA is TGTGCCATCAGCGCCGGGACAGGGGACGAAAAACTGTTTTTT.

This clone appeared a single time. The chain links TRBV19 to TRBJ1-2, with 7 bases that match TRBD1. The CDR3 sequence is 13 residues long. Germline CDR1 is LNHDA and CDR2 is SQIVND (reference sequence). Here the CDR3 DNA reads TGTGTTTCGGGGGACAGACTTAACTATGGCTACACCTTC. Amino acids: CVSGDRLNYGYTF.

The chain joins TRBV5-1 to TRBJ2-1, with D perhaps given as TRBD1 or TRBD2 (6 bases each). CDR1 is SGHRS and CDR2 is YFSETQ in the germline V gene. V was pared by 4 bases and J by 7 bases, with 39 bases between. The CDR3 contains 22 residues. The CDR3 sequence is CASSRPDKIPLVWRGATNEQFF. In nucleotides, the CDR3 is TGCGCCAGCAGCCGCCCGGACAAAATTCCTTTAGTTTGGAGGGGGGCTACGAATGAGCAGTTCTTC.

CDR3 sequence: CASSPEVGANVLTF. The CDR3 DNA sequence: TGTGCCAGCAGTCCGGAGGTTGGGGCCAACGTCCTGACTTTC. This chain joins TRBV6-6 and TRBJ2-6; TRBD2 is a possible D gene (5 bases). Germline CDR1 reads MNHNY; CDR2 reads SVGAGI (reference sequence). V was cut by 5 bases and J by 3 bases, with 8 bases left in between. The CDR3 consists of 14 residues.

This clone was counted only a few times. The rearrangement joins TRBV7-9 to TRBJ2-3; 11 nucleotides line up with TRBD2. The CDR3 is made up of 15 amino acids. Germline V gene sequence: CDR1 SEHNR, CDR2 FQNEAQ (reference sequence). J was trimmed by 6 bases and V by 5 bases; bases with no gene match: 7. In nucleotides, the CDR3 is TGTGCCAGCAGCGCGCTAGCGGGGGGTGCTGATACGCAGTATTTT. Translated: CASSALAGGADTQYF.

The V call is TRBV6-1, the J call TRBJ2-3; 8 bases match TRBD2. With V trimmed by 6 bases and J by 0 bases, 2 bases remained unmatched. CDR3 length: 14 residues. Germline assignment: CDR1 MNHNS and CDR2 SASEGT. The CDR3 sequence is CASRTGGSTDTQYF. CDR3 coding DNA: TGTGCCAGCAGGACGGGGGGGAGCACAGATACGCAGTATTTT.

The chain couples TRBV19 to TRBJ1-2; perhaps TRBD1 as D (6 bases). V shed 4 bases and J shed 3 bases, with 6 bases lying between them. Germline assignment: CDR1 LNHDA and CDR2 SQIVND (reference sequence). The CDR3 length is 12 residues. The CDR3: CASSRQDYGYTF. CDR3 coding DNA: TGTGCCAGTAGTAGACAGGACTATGGCTACACCTTC.

The table lists this clone with a few counts. This sequence joins TRBV7-9 and TRBJ2-1, with TRBD2 matching 12 bases. The CDR3 has 16 amino acids. The germline gives CDR1 SEHNR, CDR2 FQNEAQ (reference sequence). Trimming cost V 0 bases and J 8 bases; bases outside gene matches: 5. CDR3 sequence (DNA): TGTGCCAGCAGCTTAGCAGCTAGCGGGAGGGCCCATGAGCAGTTCTTC. Protein sequence: CASSLAASGRAHEQFF.

This clone was detected only a few times. V gene TRBV6-6 combines with J gene TRBJ2-7, with D hard to call. Germline CDR1 and CDR2: MNHNY and SVGAGI (reference sequence). Trimming took off 2 bases at V and 2 bases at J, with 10 bases between the two ends. The CDR3 sequence is 14 residues long. For the CDR3, the DNA is TGTGCCAGCAGTTACCAACTCGCCCCCTACGAGCAGTACTTC. It is translated as CASSYQLAPYEQYF.

This clone turned up a few times. V is TRBV7-2 and J is TRBJ2-1; D is undetermined. The germline V and J ends were trimmed by 4 bases and 9 bases, with 7 bases remaining between them. There are 11 residues in the CDR3. Looked up from germline, CDR1 is SGHTA and CDR2 is FQGNSA. Here the CDR3 reads CASSSWGEQFF. Written as DNA, the CDR3 is TGTGCCAGCAGCTCTTGGGGTGAGCAGTTCTTC.

The V call is TRBV4-1, the J call TRBJ1-2; possibly TRBD1 for D (6 bases). Germline CDR1 and CDR2: MGHRA and YSYEKL. V gave up 0 bases and J gave up 5 bases, with 19 bases separating them. The CDR3 is 17 residues long. In nucleotides, the CDR3 is TGCGCCAGCAGCCAAGAAGTCGGGACACCCAACTTATATGGCTACACCTTC. Protein product: CASSQEVGTPNLYGYTF.

This chain uses TRBV4-1 with TRBJ1-2; 7 bases match TRBD1. Germline loops: CDR1 MGHRA, CDR2 YSYEKL. The V segment lost 3 bases and the J segment 2 bases; nucleotides outside the gene matches: 6. The CDR3 runs to 15 residues. This CDR3 reads CASSHADRPNYGYTF. The CDR3 nucleotides are TGCGCCAGCAGCCATGCGGACAGGCCAAACTATGGCTACACCTTC.

This rearrangement joins TRBV7-2 to TRBJ2-3, with D possibly being TRBD2 (6 bases). The V gene lost 0 bases and the J gene lost 4 bases, with 14 bases spanning the gap. From germline, CDR1 is SGHTA and CDR2 FQGNSA. This CDR3 region has 16 residues. CDR3 nucleotide sequence: TGTGCCAGCAGCTTAGCGTTCGGAGGGATGGCAGATACGCAGTATTTT. It is translated as CASSLAFGGMADTQYF.

The chain is built from TRBV5-6 and TRBJ1-4; TRBD1 might be the D (5 bases). This CDR3 contains 13 residues. Germline CDR1 and CDR2: SGHDT and YYEEEE. V shed 2 bases and J shed 8 bases, with 10 bases lying between them. The CDR3 DNA is TGTGCCAGCAGCTTAGGGGATGAGGAAAAACTGTTTTTT. Protein product: CASSLGDEEKLFF.

This chain connects TRBV6-5 to TRBJ1-1, with 8 bases matching TRBD1. V was clipped by 6 bases and J by 3 bases; unmatched bases: 6. Germline-derived CDR1 and CDR2 are MNHEY and SVGAGI. CDR3 size: 14 residues. CDR3 residues: CASSPDREDTEAFF. DNA for the CDR3: TGTGCCAGCAGCCCGGACAGGGAGGACACTGAAGCTTTCTTT.